Presented here are 12 T cell receptor beta chains from one specimen sequenced in a study of CD8 T cells in Susac syndrome. Random hexamers served to reverse transcribe roughly 0.5 to 1 ug RNA. TCRdb recomputed calls from the immunoSEQ multiplex PCR reads with MiXCR, one row per CDR3 protein. The sample has approximately 210,000 distinct CDR3 sequences, 94% seen once; the top ten hold approximately 0.15%. Sequenced: CD4+ T cells from PBMCs. Receptors originate from a human donor with Susac syndrome.

This clonotype was seen a few times. This sequence joins TRBV27 and TRBJ2-3; 8 positions agree with TRBD1. V lost 4 bases to trimming and J lost 1 base; unmatched junction nucleotides: 1. Germline V gives CDR1 MNHEY, CDR2 SMNVEV (reference sequence). The CDR3 length is 14 residues. The CDR3: CASSSTGGTDTQYF. CDR3 DNA: TGTGCCAGCAGTTCGACAGGGGGCACAGATACGCAGTATTTT.

The CDR3 here is CASSLETGAATNEKLFF. The CDR3 nucleotides read TGTGCCAGCAGTTTAGAGACAGGGGCCGCAACTAATGAAAAACTGTTTTTT. The chain combines TRBV12-3 or TRBV12-4 with TRBJ1-4; 8 bases match TRBD1. This CDR3 is 17 amino acids long. The V and J ends lost 1 base and 0 bases, in that order; junction bases with no gene match: 4.

In its sample, this clonotype was seen once. The chain recombines TRBV30 with TRBJ1-2, with 10 bases aligning to TRBD1. Looked up from germline, CDR1 is GTSNPN and CDR2 is SVGIG (reference sequence). J lost 5 bases, V lost 5 bases, and 8 bases had no gene match. The CDR3 extends over 14 amino acids. CDR3 region: CAWDKGQGTYGYTF. CDR3 DNA sequence: TGTGCCTGGGACAAGGGACAGGGGACATATGGCTACACCTTC.

The chain recombines TRBV2 with TRBJ2-6; 7 bases agree with TRBD1. J lost 0 bases, V lost 5 bases, and 7 bases had no gene match. The CDR3 runs 17 residues. CDR1 and CDR2 (germline): SNHLY, FYNNEI. The DNA of the CDR3 is TGTGCCAGCAGTCCTCCCAGGGGGAGCTCTGGGGCCAACGTCCTGACTTTC. Residues: CASSPPRGSSGANVLTF.

Worth noting for this clonotype: A junction boundary mismatches the germline segment, possibly from a read error. The chain recombines TRBV5-1 with TRBJ2-7; D uncertain. The germline V gene encodes CDR1 SGHRS and CDR2 YFSETQ. This CDR3 has 11 residues. CDR3 bases: TGTGCCAGCAGCTTAGGTTACGAGCAGTACTTC. Translating gives CASSLGYEQYF.

The J gene is TRBJ1-5, the V gene TRBV20-1, with D tentatively TRBD1 (5 bases). This CDR3 has 16 amino acids. Germline V gene lookup returns CDR1 DFQATT and CDR2 SNEGSKA (reference sequence). The V gene lost 3 bases and the J gene lost 7 bases, with 22 bases spanning the gap. CDR3 protein: CSASPGTWDLGQPQHF. The CDR3 coding sequence is TGCAGTGCTAGTCCCGGGACGTGGGATCTCGGGCAGCCCCAGCATTTT.

The CDR3 loop reads CASSQEGTGFSPLHF. As DNA, the CDR3 is TGTGCCAGCAGCCAAGAAGGGACAGGGTTTTCACCCCTCCACTTT. The genes are TRBV14 and TRBJ1-6; 9 bases map to TRBD1. The ends lost 0 bases at V and 9 bases at J; junction bases unmatched: 3. Per the germline V gene, CDR1 is SGHDN and CDR2 is FVKESK. This CDR3 has 15 amino acids.

This clonotype was detected only once. The chain has TRBV20-1 and TRBJ2-2; D not certain. V shed 0 bases and J shed 3 bases, with 8 bases lying between them. Germline V lookup: CDR1 DFQATT, CDR2 SNEGSKA (reference sequence). The CDR3 runs 14 residues. DNA of the CDR3: TGCAGTGCTAGAGATGAGGCAGACACCGGGGAGCTGTTTTTT. It yields the protein CSARDEADTGELFF.

J is TRBJ2-1 and V is TRBV19; either TRBD1 or TRBD2 may fit D (5 bases each). This CDR3 comprises 12 residues. CDR1 and CDR2 from the germline V gene are LNHDA and SQIVND (reference sequence). Trimming removed 5 bases at V and 9 bases at J, with 11 bases between. CDR3 region: CASSLRDREQFF. The CDR3 coding sequence is TGTGCCAGTAGTCTCCGGGACCGTGAGCAGTTCTTC.

This chain uses TRBV5-1 with TRBJ2-2; D could derive from TRBD1 or TRBD2 (6 bases each). There are 16 residues in the CDR3. Germline V lookup: CDR1 SGHRS, CDR2 YFSETQ. V was cut by 4 bases and J by 2 bases, with 15 bases left in between. The CDR3 nucleotides read TGCGCCAGCAGCCCGCCTAGGGGGGCTAACACCGGGGAGCTGTTTTTT. Encoded protein: CASSPPRGANTGELFF.

V is TRBV24-1 and J is TRBJ1-1; no clear D gene. From germline, CDR1 is KGHDR and CDR2 SFDVKD. The CDR3 sequence is 13 residues long. The V end lost 7 bases, the J end lost 1 base, and 9 bases lay between the germline ends. The CDR3 spells CATRGQENTEAFF. The CDR3 nucleotides read TGTGCCACCAGGGGCCAGGAGAACACTGAAGCTTTCTTT.

The V gene is TRBV19, the J gene TRBJ2-2; 8 bases map to TRBD1. The ends lost 3 bases at V and 7 bases at J; junction bases unmatched: 7. Germline CDR1 is LNHDA and CDR2 is SQIVND (reference sequence). This CDR3 comprises 15 residues. CDR3 amino acids: CASSIRQGRSGELFF. Here the CDR3 DNA reads TGTGCCAGTAGTATCAGACAGGGGAGAAGCGGGGAGCTGTTTTTT.